The T cell receptor (beta chain) described here comes from a study of T cell responses to AZD1222 COVID-19 vaccine. Background on the study: Pooled samples include second doses given at about 4 or 12 weeks. Study observations and caveats: Variant regions that are unmutated are reportedly the target of nearly half of spike-specific TCRs.

Method: immunoSEQ multiplex PCR; TCRdb's copy keeps in-frame clones and lacks some. Counted here are some 120,000 clones, 85% to 95% occurring once; the ten biggest clones make up about 2.7%. Notes on this clone: No antigen is known for it.

With 8 bases removed from V and 8 bases from J, the gap between germline ends came to 18 bases. This CDR3 spans 13 amino acids. CDR1 and CDR2 from the germline V gene are SNHLY and FYNNEI. The receptor's source is an adult in good health. The rearrangement joins TRBV2 to TRBJ1-2; D unresolved. The sample consisted of peripheral blood, taken on day 0 of AZD1222 vaccination. CDR3 in DNA: TGTGCCAGCGGCCTCAGGACTGGGAACGGCTACACCTTC. It encodes CASGLRTGNGYTF.